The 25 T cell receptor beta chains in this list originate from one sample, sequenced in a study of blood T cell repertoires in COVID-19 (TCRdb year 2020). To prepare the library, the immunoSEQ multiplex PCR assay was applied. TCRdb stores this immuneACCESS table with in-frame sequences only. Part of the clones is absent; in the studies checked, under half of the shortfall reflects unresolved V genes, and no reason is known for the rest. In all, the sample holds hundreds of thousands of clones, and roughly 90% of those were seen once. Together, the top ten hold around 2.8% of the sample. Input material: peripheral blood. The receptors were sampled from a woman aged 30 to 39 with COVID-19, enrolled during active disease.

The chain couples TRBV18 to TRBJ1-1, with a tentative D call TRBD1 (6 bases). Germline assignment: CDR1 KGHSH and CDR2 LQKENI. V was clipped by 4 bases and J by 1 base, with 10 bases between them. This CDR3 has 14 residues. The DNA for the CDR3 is TGTGCCAGCTCACAACAGGGCCAGAACACTGAAGCTTTCTTT. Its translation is CASSQQGQNTEAFF. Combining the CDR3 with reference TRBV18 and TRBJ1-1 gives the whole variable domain NAGVMQNPRHLVRRRGQEARLRCSPMKGHSHVYWYRQLPEEGLKFMVYLQKENIIDESGMPKERFSAEFPKEGPSILRIQQVVRGDSAAYFCASSQQGQNTEAFFGQGTRLTVV.

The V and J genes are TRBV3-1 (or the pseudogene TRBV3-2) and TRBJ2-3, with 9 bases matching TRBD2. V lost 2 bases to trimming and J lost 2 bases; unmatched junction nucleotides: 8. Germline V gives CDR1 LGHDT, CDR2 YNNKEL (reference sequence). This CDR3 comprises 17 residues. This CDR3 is CASSQMGLASPTDTQYF. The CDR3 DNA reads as TGTGCCAGCAGCCAAATGGGACTAGCTTCCCCCACAGATACGCAGTATTTT.

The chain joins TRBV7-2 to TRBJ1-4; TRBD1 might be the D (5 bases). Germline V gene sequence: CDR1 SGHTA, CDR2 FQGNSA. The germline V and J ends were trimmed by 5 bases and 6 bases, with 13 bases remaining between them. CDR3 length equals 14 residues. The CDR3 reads CASSQNDRYEKLFF. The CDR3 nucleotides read TGTGCCAGCAGCCAAAACGACAGATATGAAAAACTGTTTTTT.

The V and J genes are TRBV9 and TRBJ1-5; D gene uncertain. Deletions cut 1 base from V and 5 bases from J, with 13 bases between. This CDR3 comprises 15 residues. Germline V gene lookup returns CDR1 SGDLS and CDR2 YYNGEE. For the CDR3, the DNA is TGTGCCAGCAGCGTATCGGGAAGGCCACATCAGCCCCAGCATTTT. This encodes CASSVSGRPHQPQHF.

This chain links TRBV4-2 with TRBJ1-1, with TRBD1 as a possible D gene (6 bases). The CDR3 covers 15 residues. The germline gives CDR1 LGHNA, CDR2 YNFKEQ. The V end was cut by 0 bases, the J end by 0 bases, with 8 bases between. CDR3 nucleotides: TGTGCCAGCAGCCAAGAAGGGACAATGAACACTGAAGCTTTCTTT. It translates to CASSQEGTMNTEAFF.

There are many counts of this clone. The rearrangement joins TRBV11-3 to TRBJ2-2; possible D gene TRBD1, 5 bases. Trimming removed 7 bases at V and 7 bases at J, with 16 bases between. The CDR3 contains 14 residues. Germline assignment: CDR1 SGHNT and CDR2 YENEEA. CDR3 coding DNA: TGTGCCAGCACCCTCGCCCAGGGAAGCGGGGAGCTGTTTTTT. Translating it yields CASTLAQGSGELFF.

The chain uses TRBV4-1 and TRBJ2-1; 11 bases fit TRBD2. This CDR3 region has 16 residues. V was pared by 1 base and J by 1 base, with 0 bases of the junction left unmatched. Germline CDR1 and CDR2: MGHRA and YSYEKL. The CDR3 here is CASSQASGRSYNEQFF. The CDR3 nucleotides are TGCGCCAGCAGCCAAGCTAGCGGGAGGTCCTACAATGAGCAGTTCTTC.

Written as DNA, the CDR3 is TGTGCCAGCAGTTACCCACAGGTTCCGTATGAAGCTTTCTTT. This encodes CASSYPQVPYEAFF. The V call is TRBV28, the J call TRBJ1-1; D possibly corresponds to TRBD1 (5 bases). The CDR3 loop spans 14 amino acids. The V gene's germline CDR1 is MDHEN and CDR2 SYDVKM. Trimming shortened V by 4 bases and J by 7 bases, and 16 bases separated the two germline ends.

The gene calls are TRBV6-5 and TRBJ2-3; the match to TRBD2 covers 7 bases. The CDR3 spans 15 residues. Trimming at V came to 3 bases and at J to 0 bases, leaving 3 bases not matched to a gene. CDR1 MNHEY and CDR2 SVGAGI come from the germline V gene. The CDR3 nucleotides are TGTGCCAGCAGTTATAGGCGGGGGAGCACAGATACGCAGTATTTT. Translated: CASSYRRGSTDTQYF.

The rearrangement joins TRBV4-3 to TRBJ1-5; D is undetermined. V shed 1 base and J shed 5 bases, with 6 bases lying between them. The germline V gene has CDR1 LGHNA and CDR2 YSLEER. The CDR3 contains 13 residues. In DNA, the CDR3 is TGCGCCAGCAGCCAAGCCAGCGATCAGCCCCAGCATTTT. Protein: CASSQASDQPQHF.

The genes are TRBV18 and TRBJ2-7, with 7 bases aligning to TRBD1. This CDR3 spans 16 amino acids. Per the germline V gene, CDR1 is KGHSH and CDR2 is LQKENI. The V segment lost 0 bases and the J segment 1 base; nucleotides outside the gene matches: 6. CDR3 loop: CASSPPNRGPSYEQYV. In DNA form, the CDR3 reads TGTGCCAGCTCACCACCGAACAGGGGCCCTTCCTACGAGCAGTACGTC.

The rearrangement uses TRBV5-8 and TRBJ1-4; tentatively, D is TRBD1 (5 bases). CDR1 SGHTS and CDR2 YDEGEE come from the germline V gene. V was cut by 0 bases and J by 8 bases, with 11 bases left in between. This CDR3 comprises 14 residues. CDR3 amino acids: CASSLVRGGEKLFF. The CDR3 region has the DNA TGTGCCAGCAGCTTGGTTAGGGGAGGAGAAAAACTGTTTTTT.

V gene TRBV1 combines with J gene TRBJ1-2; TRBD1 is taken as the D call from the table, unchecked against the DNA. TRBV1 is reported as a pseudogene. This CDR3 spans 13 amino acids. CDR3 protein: CTSSQDRNYGYTF. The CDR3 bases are TGCACCAGCAGCCAAGACAGGAACTATGGCTACACCTTC.

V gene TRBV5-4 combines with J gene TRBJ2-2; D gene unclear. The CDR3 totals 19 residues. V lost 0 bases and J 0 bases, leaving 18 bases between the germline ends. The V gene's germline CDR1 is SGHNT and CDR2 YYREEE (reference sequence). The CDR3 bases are TGTGCCAGCAGCTTGGATGCCGGTAAGACGCGGACGAACACCGGGGAGCTGTTTTTT. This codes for CASSLDAGKTRTNTGELFF.

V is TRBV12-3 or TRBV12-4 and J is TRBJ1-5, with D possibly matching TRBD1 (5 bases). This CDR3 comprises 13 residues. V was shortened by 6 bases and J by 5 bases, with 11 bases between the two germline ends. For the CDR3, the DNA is TGTGCCAGCAGCCAGGGTTTAGATCAGCCCCAGCATTTT. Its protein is CASSQGLDQPQHF.

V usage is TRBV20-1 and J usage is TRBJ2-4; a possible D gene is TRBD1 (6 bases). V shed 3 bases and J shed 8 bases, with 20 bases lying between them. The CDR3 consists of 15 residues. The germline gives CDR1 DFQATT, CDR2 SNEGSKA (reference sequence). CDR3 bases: TGCAGTGCTAGTAATTGGGGGCTTGATCGGGACATTCAGTACTTC. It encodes CSASNWGLDRDIQYF.

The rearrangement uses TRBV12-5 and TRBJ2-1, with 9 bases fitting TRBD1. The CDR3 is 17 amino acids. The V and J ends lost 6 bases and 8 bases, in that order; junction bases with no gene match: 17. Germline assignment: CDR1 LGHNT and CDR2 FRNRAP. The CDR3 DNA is TGTGCTAGTGGCAAGATTGGACAGGGGACCTTAAACGATGAGCAGTTCTTC. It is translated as CASGKIGQGTLNDEQFF.

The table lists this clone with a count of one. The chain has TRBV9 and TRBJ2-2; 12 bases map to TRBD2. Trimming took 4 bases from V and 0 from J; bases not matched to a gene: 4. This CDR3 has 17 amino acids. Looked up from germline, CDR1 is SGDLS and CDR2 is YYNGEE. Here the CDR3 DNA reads TGTGCCAGCAGCTCGCTAGCGGGAGGGGCGAACACCGGGGAGCTGTTTTTT. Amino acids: CASSSLAGGANTGELFF. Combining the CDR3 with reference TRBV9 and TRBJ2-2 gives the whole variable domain DSGVTQTPKHLITATGQRVTLRCSPRSGDLSVYWYQQSLDQGLQFLIQYYNGEERAKGNILERFSAQQFPDLHSELNLSSLELGDSALYFCASSSLAGGANTGELFFGEGSRLTVL.

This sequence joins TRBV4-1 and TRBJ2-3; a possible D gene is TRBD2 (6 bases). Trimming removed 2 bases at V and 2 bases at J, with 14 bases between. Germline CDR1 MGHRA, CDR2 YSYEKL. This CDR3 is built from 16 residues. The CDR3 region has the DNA TGCGCCAGCAGCCAACGACCGGGGGATTTCACAGATACGCAGTATTTT. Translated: CASSQRPGDFTDTQYF.

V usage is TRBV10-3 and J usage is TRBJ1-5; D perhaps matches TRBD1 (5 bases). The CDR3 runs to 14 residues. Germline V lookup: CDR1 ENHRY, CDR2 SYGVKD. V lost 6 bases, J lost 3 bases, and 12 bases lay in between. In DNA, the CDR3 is TGTGCCATCAGCGATCAGGGCCTCAATCAGCCCCAGCATTTT. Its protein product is CAISDQGLNQPQHF.

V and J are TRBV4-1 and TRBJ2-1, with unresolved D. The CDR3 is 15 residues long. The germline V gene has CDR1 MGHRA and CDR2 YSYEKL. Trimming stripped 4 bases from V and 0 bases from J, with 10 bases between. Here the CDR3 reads CASSLALSSYNEQFF. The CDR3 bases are TGCGCCAGCAGCCTCGCCCTGAGCTCCTACAATGAGCAGTTCTTC.

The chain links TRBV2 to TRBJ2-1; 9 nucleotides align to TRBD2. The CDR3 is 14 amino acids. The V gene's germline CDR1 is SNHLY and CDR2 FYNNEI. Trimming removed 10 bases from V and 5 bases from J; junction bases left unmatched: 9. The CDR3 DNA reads TGTGCCACCCCTTTGCGGGGGGGAAACAATGAGCAGTTCTTC. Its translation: CATPLRGGNNEQFF.

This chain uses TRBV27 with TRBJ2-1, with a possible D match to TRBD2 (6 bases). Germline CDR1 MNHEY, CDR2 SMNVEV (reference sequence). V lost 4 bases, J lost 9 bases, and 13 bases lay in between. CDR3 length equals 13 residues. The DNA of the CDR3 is TGTGCCAGCAGTTCGGGACCCGGGGGTGAGCAGTTCTTC. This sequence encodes CASSSGPGGEQFF.

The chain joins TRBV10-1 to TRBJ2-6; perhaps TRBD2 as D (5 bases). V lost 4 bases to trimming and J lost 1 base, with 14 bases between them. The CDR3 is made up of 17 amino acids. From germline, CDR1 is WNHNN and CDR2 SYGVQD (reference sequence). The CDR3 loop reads CASSGAGSGSGANVLTF. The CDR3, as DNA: TGCGCCAGCAGTGGCGCAGGATCGGGATCTGGGGCCAACGTCCTGACTTTC.

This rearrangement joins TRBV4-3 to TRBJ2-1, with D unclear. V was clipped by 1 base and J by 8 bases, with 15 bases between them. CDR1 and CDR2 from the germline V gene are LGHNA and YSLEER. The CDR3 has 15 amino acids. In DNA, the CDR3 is TGCGCCAGCAGCCAAGGTATGACCGCTACAGATGAGCAGTTCTTC. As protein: CASSQGMTATDEQFF.